This T cell receptor (beta chain) was retrieved from a study of a mutant IDH1 vaccine in newly diagnosed glioma. Assay: immunoSEQ multiplex PCR; the TCRdb copy retains only in-frame clones and omits some. Of 35,000 to 55,000 clones listed, approximately 84% are singletons. Germline assignment: CDR1 LNHDA and CDR2 SQIVND (reference sequence). The ends lost 6 bases at V and 0 bases at J; junction bases unmatched: 3. This CDR3 region has 15 residues. The time point was: week 23, last vaccination. Mutant IDH1 20-mer peptide, at 300 ug, made up each vaccine dose, with topical imiquimod. Astrocytomas that were new, WHO grade 3 or 4, IDH1-mutant and ATRX-lost were present in the donors. Turning to this clone: The target antigen is unknown.

The TCR originated in a woman aged 18-35 years with glioma. Some clones in this sample may be carry-over from other donors' samples. The V gene is TRBV19, the J gene TRBJ2-7; TRBD2 matches 12 bases. Specimen: PBMCs, collected from a glioma patient whose treatment included an IDH1 peptide vaccine. This CDR3 is CASSRTSGTSYEQYF. Written as DNA, the CDR3 is TGTGCCAGTAGCAGGACTAGCGGGACCTCCTACGAGCAGTACTTC.